The subject of this entry is one TCR beta chain. The clone's antigen remains unknown. It has no much larger one-base neighbor in the sample; base qualities were not kept. The same CDR3 is also encoded by other DNA sequences in this sample. CDR1 and CDR2, per the germline V gene, are ENHRY and SYGVKD. Its CDR3 holds 15 amino acids, cysteine through phenylalanine. Only the CDR3 DNA stays, 45 bases, in frame from base 1. Germline trimming amounts to 3 bases on V and 0 bases on J, with 3 as the count of junction bases outside the gene matches. Whole blood was collected in K2EDTA tubes by collaborating institutions according to the institutions' own protocols. For TCRbeta analysis, collaborators shipped samples in one of three forms: frozen whole blood, isolated PBMCs, or DNA extracted from either of those sample types. The immunoSEQ Assay, a bias-controlled multiplex PCR, was used to amplify TCRbeta CDR3 regions from genomic DNA. In the source study's methods: Within the assay, amplification of reference gene primers was used to estimate how many nucleated cells each sample contained. To quantify the absolute abundance of each unique TCRbeta CDR3 rearrangement, sequence reads were collapsed and filtered. For each sample, productive Simpson clonality was calculated as the square root of Simpson's diversity index across productive rearrangements. TCRdb took over this immuneACCESS table, retaining in-frame rearrangements with V and J assigned. Such tables are incomplete; in checked studies, under half of the missing clones stem from an unresolved V gene, and the remainder is unexplained. V and J calls and clone size are those listed in that table; D and trimming were worked out from the DNA. Across this sample there are around 250,000 clones, with around 88% seen only once. The ten largest clonotypes hold roughly 7.8% of the sample.

This specimen comes from a study of blood T cell repertoires in COVID-19 (dated by TCRdb to 2020 to 2021). The study in broad terms: Samples from collaborators originated in the United States, Italy and Spain and spanned both the acute and convalescent phases of COVID-19. The material from the prospective study consisted of cDNA or gDNA derived from T cells, B-cell-depleted T cells, or PBMCs. Subjects who had been exposed to COVID-19, were actively infected with it, or had recovered from it provided the deeply sampled blood TCRbeta repertoires that made up the dataset. A freely available public database, intended as a resource for researchers studying the immune response to SARS-CoV-2, is where the repertoires were released. Samples came from the ongoing ImmuneRACE study (first 160 participants) plus 1,254 subjects from 6 global collaborators. Sample metadata almost always included a de-identified subject ID, COVID-19 status, age in years and sex. Where available, HLA class I and class II types were obtained from metadata supplied by the sample provider rather than from assay-based typing. General findings and caveats noted by the study authors: How much clinical and demographic metadata was included differed by source and by participant, and the metadata was provided uncurated.

The clonotype comes from a man between 40 and 49 years old with active or convalescent COVID-19. The sample comprised peripheral blood. The chain joins TRBV10-3 to TRBJ1-2; 8 bases in the middle match TRBD1. The CDR3 is CAISEGQGANYGYTF. The nucleotide sequence is TGTGCCATCAGTGAAGGACAGGGAGCTAACTATGGCTACACCTTC.